This TCR beta chain was observed in a study of T-cell memory formation after mild COVID-19. V lost 5 bases to trimming and J lost 3 bases; unmatched junction nucleotides: 6. Germline CDR1 reads SGHAT; CDR2 reads FQNNGV. The CDR3 length is 16 residues. From the 5' RACE reads, TCRdb called clonotypes with MiXCR, one entry per CDR3 protein. The sample records roughly 400,000 distinct CDR3 sequences, 15% to 20% being singletons. This clonotype was counted a single time. The TCR comes from a man between 18 and 29 years old who had mild COVID-19 (a few samples of this study predate the infection). Cell type and time point are not known. Material for sequencing was PBMCs or a T cell subset sorted from them (not recorded which). V usage is TRBV11-2 and J usage is TRBJ2-1; 11 nucleotides match TRBD2. CDR3 in DNA: TGTGCCAGCAGCGCTACTAGCGGGGGCCTCTACAATGAGCAGTTCTTC. As protein: CASSATSGGLYNEQFF. The variable domain in full, with the rest retrieved from reference TRBV11-2 and TRBJ2-1, is EAGVAQSPRYKIIEKRQSVAFWCNPISGHATLYWYQQILGQGPKLLIQFQNNGVVDDSQLPKDRFSAERLKGVDSTLKIQPAKLEDSAVYLCASSATSGGLYNEQFFGPGTRLTVL.